Sequencing of this TCR beta chain was carried out in a study of regulatory T cells in long-lasting Graves disease. For TCR beta, libraries came from iRepertoire HTBI primers and Arm-PCR of CDR3 regions. Via MiXCR, TCRdb re-called the multiplex PCR reads, giving one row per CDR3 protein. The table has around 340,000 distinct CDR3 sequences, around a fifth seen once. There are a few counts of this clonotype. Its specificity is unknown. Whole-study findings and limits: Public clonotype sharing was higher in persistent than newly diagnosed patients. Patients with persistent disease showed a bias toward TRBV28, TRBJ1-2 and TRBJ2-5. Lower TCR diversity was seen in persistent Graves' patients than in newly diagnosed ones.

Trimming cost V 4 bases and J 2 bases, with 12 bases left between them. CDR1 and CDR2 (germline): LGHDT, YNNKEL (reference sequence). This CDR3 contains 14 residues. This sample's time point: persistent/refractory GD, antithyroid drugs over 5 years with positive TRAb. Extracted PBMC RNA gave rise to the TCR library. The authors drew 8.5 to 9 milliliters of peripheral blood into EDTA tubes. This sequence was found in a female donor with Graves disease. V is TRBV3-1 and J is TRBJ2-7; D might be TRBD1 or TRBD2, each matching 5 bases. Material: peripheral blood mononuclear cells (PBMCs), obtained when the disease was refractory, from a patient treated with antithyroid drugs. The CDR3 region is CASSPRDGAYEQYF. Here the CDR3 DNA reads TGTGCCAGCAGCCCCCGGGACGGAGCCTACGAGCAGTACTTC.